A selection of T cell receptor beta chains follows, all from one sample in a study of Ad26.COV2.S vaccination and SARS-CoV-2 variants. Method: immunoSEQ multiplex PCR; TCRdb's copy keeps in-frame clones and lacks some. The sample shows fewer than 500,000 clones, less than 95% of them seen only once. The input for sequencing was peripheral blood, taken in a trial of Ad26.COV2.S vaccine versus placebo. The origin of the receptors is a person aged 18-60 years who received the Ad26.COV2.S COVID-19 vaccine or a placebo. Both conserved end residues are part of each CDR3. The order of the fields is clone size, J gene, V gene, D gene, CDR3 DNA, CDR3 protein. D genes are given only for firm matches. Clone size is stated in some rows and not others, as once, few, many or a class when expanded.

clone size: NA; J gene: TRBJ2-1; V gene: TRBV11-2; D gene: NA; CDR3 DNA: TGTGCCAGCAGCTTAGCCGGGAGCTCCTACAATGAGCAGTTCTTC; CDR3 protein: CASSLAGSSYNEQFF
clone size: NA; J gene: TRBJ2-3; V gene: TRBV4-2; D gene: NA; CDR3 DNA: TGTGCCAGCAGCCAAGTAGTTGGAGATACGCAGTATTTT; CDR3 protein: CASSQVVGDTQYF
clone size: NA; J gene: TRBJ2-7; V gene: TRBV2; D gene: NA; CDR3 DNA: TGTGCCAGCAGTGTTAGGCAGCTTTACGAGCAGTACTTC; CDR3 protein: CASSVRQLYEQYF
clone size: NA; J gene: TRBJ2-3; V gene: TRBV18; D gene: TRBD2; CDR3 DNA: TGTGCCAGCTTGGCTAGCGGGAGCACAGATACGCAGTATTTT; CDR3 protein: CASLASGSTDTQYF
clone size: NA; J gene: TRBJ1-2; V gene: TRBV7-3; D gene: NA; CDR3 DNA: TGTGCCAGCAGCCCAGACAGCAACTATGGCTACACCTTC; CDR3 protein: CASSPDSNYGYTF
clone size: NA; J gene: TRBJ2-7; V gene: TRBV11-2; D gene: TRBD1; CDR3 DNA: TGTGCCAGCAGCCACGGACAGGGGGCTTACGAGCAGTACTTC; CDR3 protein: CASSHGQGAYEQYF
clone size: NA; J gene: TRBJ2-7; V gene: TRBV4-3; D gene: TRBD1; CDR3 DNA: TGCGCCAGCAGCCAAGCAGCACAGGGGTCCTACGAGCAGTACTTC; CDR3 protein: CASSQAAQGSYEQYF
clone size: NA; J gene: TRBJ2-5; V gene: TRBV7-3; D gene: NA; CDR3 DNA: TGTGCCAGCAGCTTAAGGGGCCAAGAGACCCAGTACTTC; CDR3 protein: CASSLRGQETQYF
clone size: once; J gene: TRBJ2-2; V gene: TRBV5-4; D gene: TRBD1; CDR3 DNA: TGTGCCAGCAGCCCCGGACAGGGCCACCCACTCACGAACACCGGGGAGCTGTTTTTT; CDR3 protein: CASSPGQGHPLTNTGELFF
clone size: NA; J gene: TRBJ2-3; V gene: TRBV15; D gene: NA; CDR3 DNA: TGTGCCACCAGCAAGTGGACAGCCACCGGGCGCACAGATACGCAGTATTTT; CDR3 protein: CATSKWTATGRTDTQYF
clone size: few; J gene: TRBJ2-7; V gene: TRBV7-9; D gene: TRBD1; CDR3 DNA: TGTGCCAGCAGCCCCGGGACAGACACCTACGAGCAGTACTTC; CDR3 protein: CASSPGTDTYEQYF
clone size: NA; J gene: TRBJ2-2; V gene: TRBV4-1; D gene: NA; CDR3 DNA: TGCGCCAGCAGCCTCGAGCGGAACGGGGAGCTGTTTTTT; CDR3 protein: CASSLERNGELFF
clone size: NA; J gene: TRBJ2-1; V gene: TRBV7-9; D gene: TRBD2; CDR3 DNA: TGTGCCATCGACCTAGCGGACCTAAACAATGAGCAGTTCTTC; CDR3 protein: CAIDLADLNNEQFF
clone size: many; J gene: TRBJ1-1; V gene: TRBV7-8; D gene: NA; CDR3 DNA: TGTGCCAGCAGCTGGGTCGGGGAAGATGAAGCTTTCTTT; CDR3 protein: CASSWVGEDEAFF
clone size: few; J gene: TRBJ2-7; V gene: TRBV6-2/TRBV6-3; D gene: TRBD2; CDR3 DNA: TGTGCCAGCAGTTACTCGATCGAGCGGGAGGGCTACGAGCAGTACTTC; CDR3 protein: CASSYSIEREGYEQYF
clone size: once; J gene: TRBJ2-5; V gene: TRBV7-6; D gene: NA; CDR3 DNA: TGTGCCAGCAGCTTATTCCCTCAAGAGACCCAGTACTTC; CDR3 protein: CASSLFPQETQYF
clone size: NA; J gene: TRBJ2-5; V gene: TRBV2; D gene: NA; CDR3 DNA: TGTGCCAGCAGCGCCGTGGGACAAGAGACCCAGTACTTC; CDR3 protein: CASSAVGQETQYF
clone size: NA; J gene: TRBJ1-2; V gene: TRBV7-9; D gene: NA; CDR3 DNA: TGTGCCAGCAGCCCACGGGAGGGGGGTGACTATGGCTACACCTTC; CDR3 protein: CASSPREGGDYGYTF
clone size: NA; J gene: TRBJ2-1; V gene: TRBV27; D gene: TRBD2; CDR3 DNA: TGTGCCAGCAGTCCTCTAGCGGGAGTCTACAATGAGCAGTTCTTC; CDR3 protein: CASSPLAGVYNEQFF
clone size: NA; J gene: TRBJ2-5; V gene: TRBV9; D gene: TRBD2; CDR3 DNA: TGTGCCAGCAGCGTGGGGACTAGCGACCAAGAGACCCAGTACTTC; CDR3 protein: CASSVGTSDQETQYF
clone size: NA; J gene: TRBJ1-1; V gene: TRBV11-3; D gene: NA; CDR3 DNA: TGTGCCAGCAGCTTCGGAGACACTGAAGCTTTCTTT; CDR3 protein: CASSFGDTEAFF
clone size: NA; J gene: TRBJ2-3; V gene: TRBV10-3; D gene: NA; CDR3 DNA: TGTGCCACCTCAAAGGAGGGCCAAGCAGATACGCAGTATTTT; CDR3 protein: CATSKEGQADTQYF
clone size: NA; J gene: TRBJ2-3; V gene: TRBV28; D gene: TRBD1; CDR3 DNA: TGTGCCAGCAGTACCCAAAGGACAGGCATAGATACGCAGTATTTT; CDR3 protein: CASSTQRTGIDTQYF
clone size: NA; J gene: TRBJ2-7; V gene: TRBV19; D gene: NA; CDR3 DNA: TGTGCCAGTAGTATAGGACAAGCCTCCTACGAGCAGTACTTC; CDR3 protein: CASSIGQASYEQYF
clone size: NA; J gene: TRBJ2-1; V gene: TRBV7-2; D gene: TRBD2; CDR3 DNA: TGTGCCAGCAGCCTAGCGGGAGTACCAGGCTCCTACAATGAGCAGTTCTTC; CDR3 protein: CASSLAGVPGSYNEQFF
clone size: NA; J gene: TRBJ2-5; V gene: TRBV18; D gene: NA; CDR3 DNA: TGTGCCAGCTCACCACCGGGCCCCCAAGAGACCCAGTACTTC; CDR3 protein: CASSPPGPQETQYF
clone size: NA; J gene: TRBJ2-5; V gene: TRBV5-4; D gene: TRBD2; CDR3 DNA: TGTGCCAGCAGCTCAGCCGGGACTAGCGGGAGGTTAAGGGAGACCCAGTACTTC; CDR3 protein: CASSSAGTSGRLRETQYF
clone size: NA; J gene: TRBJ2-4; V gene: TRBV9; D gene: NA; CDR3 DNA: TGTGCCAGCAGTGGGGCTGACAAAAACATTCAGTACTTC; CDR3 protein: CASSGADKNIQYF
clone size: NA; J gene: TRBJ2-5; V gene: TRBV2; D gene: NA; CDR3 DNA: TGTGCCAGCAATGGCGGGGTCCAAGAGACCCAGTACTTC; CDR3 protein: CASNGGVQETQYF
clone size: NA; J gene: TRBJ2-2; V gene: TRBV7-2; D gene: NA; CDR3 DNA: TGTGCCAGCAGTTACACCGGGGAGCTGTTTTTT; CDR3 protein: CASSYTGELFF
clone size: NA; J gene: TRBJ2-7; V gene: TRBV9; D gene: TRBD1; CDR3 DNA: TGTGCCAGCAGCCTCAGACAGGGTAGGGAGCAGTACTTC; CDR3 protein: CASSLRQGREQYF
clone size: NA; J gene: TRBJ2-1; V gene: TRBV2; D gene: NA; CDR3 DNA: TGTGCCAGCAGTGAACCGAGAGGGGCCATACACAATGAGCAGTTCTTC; CDR3 protein: CASSEPRGAIHNEQFF
clone size: once; J gene: TRBJ2-1; V gene: TRBV11-2; D gene: TRBD2; CDR3 DNA: TGTGCCAGCAGGCGACTAGCGGGACCGAATGAGCAGTTCTTC; CDR3 protein: CASRRLAGPNEQFF
clone size: NA; J gene: TRBJ2-4; V gene: TRBV6-2/TRBV6-3; D gene: NA; CDR3 DNA: TGTGCCAGCAGTCCCCGTGGCGCCGGGTCCAACATTCAGTACTTC; CDR3 protein: CASSPRGAGSNIQYF
clone size: NA; J gene: TRBJ1-4; V gene: TRBV12-3/TRBV12-4; D gene: NA; CDR3 DNA: TGTGCCAGCAGTCCGAACGGTCGTGAAAAACTGTTTTTT; CDR3 protein: CASSPNGREKLFF
clone size: NA; J gene: TRBJ1-2; V gene: TRBV25-1; D gene: TRBD1; CDR3 DNA: TGTGCCAGCAGTGAACGGGTGGGACAGCCCCGCGATGGCTACACCTTC; CDR3 protein: CASSERVGQPRDGYTF
clone size: NA; J gene: TRBJ2-2; V gene: TRBV4-1; D gene: NA; CDR3 DNA: TGCGCCAGCAGCCAAGAGGACCCTCGAGCCGGGGAGCTGTTTTTT; CDR3 protein: CASSQEDPRAGELFF
clone size: NA; J gene: TRBJ1-1; V gene: TRBV2; D gene: NA; CDR3 DNA: TGTGCCAGCAGTCAGACAGGCGTAGAAGCTTTCTTT; CDR3 protein: CASSQTGVEAFF
clone size: few; J gene: TRBJ1-4; V gene: TRBV19; D gene: NA; CDR3 DNA: TGTGCCAGTAGCATCACAGGTACTAATGAAAAACTGTTTTTT; CDR3 protein: CASSITGTNEKLFF
clone size: once; J gene: TRBJ1-1; V gene: TRBV5-1; D gene: NA; CDR3 DNA: TGCGCCAGCAGCTTGGACGGCGTCGTGAACACTGAAGCTTTCTTT; CDR3 protein: CASSLDGVVNTEAFF
clone size: NA; J gene: TRBJ2-1; V gene: TRBV29-1; D gene: TRBD2; CDR3 DNA: TGCAGCGTAGATAGCGGGAGAACCTACAATGAGCAGTTCTTC; CDR3 protein: CSVDSGRTYNEQFF
clone size: NA; J gene: TRBJ1-2; V gene: TRBV6-5; D gene: TRBD1; CDR3 DNA: TGTGCCAGCAACCGACAGGGGGAAGATGGCTACACCTTC; CDR3 protein: CASNRQGEDGYTF
clone size: NA; J gene: TRBJ1-1; V gene: TRBV2; D gene: NA; CDR3 DNA: TGTGCCAGCAAGGGAATCGCGAACACTGAAGCTTTCTTT; CDR3 protein: CASKGIANTEAFF
clone size: NA; J gene: TRBJ2-1; V gene: TRBV11-2; D gene: TRBD2; CDR3 DNA: TGTGCCAGCAGCCCCATGGGACTATTCTACAATGAGCAGTTCTTC; CDR3 protein: CASSPMGLFYNEQFF
clone size: NA; J gene: TRBJ2-1; V gene: TRBV11-3; D gene: TRBD2; CDR3 DNA: TGTGCCAGCAGCTATGGGACTAGCGGGAGGTACAATGAGCAGTTCTTC; CDR3 protein: CASSYGTSGRYNEQFF
clone size: NA; J gene: TRBJ2-7; V gene: TRBV19; D gene: TRBD2; CDR3 DNA: TGTGCCAGTAGTGGTTTTGGCGCTTCTAGCGGGAAGGCACACTACCCTTCCGAGCAGTACTTC; CDR3 protein: CASSGFGASSGKAHYPSEQYF
clone size: NA; J gene: TRBJ2-2; V gene: TRBV5-1; D gene: TRBD2; CDR3 DNA: TGCGCCAGCAGCTTGGTTAGCGGGAGCGGCGGGGAGCTGTTTTTT; CDR3 protein: CASSLVSGSGGELFF
clone size: NA; J gene: TRBJ1-3; V gene: TRBV7-6; D gene: NA; CDR3 DNA: TGTGCCAGCAGCTGGGGTGTATCTGGAAACACCATATATTTT; CDR3 protein: CASSWGVSGNTIYF
clone size: NA; J gene: TRBJ2-7; V gene: TRBV5-1; D gene: NA; CDR3 DNA: TGCGCCAGCAGCTTGGAAGGGGAAACCTACGAGCAGTACTTC; CDR3 protein: CASSLEGETYEQYF
clone size: NA; J gene: TRBJ2-1; V gene: TRBV4-2; D gene: TRBD2; CDR3 DNA: TGTGCCAGCAGCCAAGAAAGTCTAGCGGGAGGTGGGGAGCAGTTCTTC; CDR3 protein: CASSQESLAGGGEQFF
clone size: NA; J gene: TRBJ2-2; V gene: TRBV13; D gene: TRBD2; CDR3 DNA: TGTGCCAGCAGCGTTACTAGCGGGAGACCCGGGGAGCTGTTTTTT; CDR3 protein: CASSVTSGRPGELFF
clone size: NA; J gene: TRBJ2-7; V gene: TRBV7-9; D gene: TRBD2; CDR3 DNA: TGTGCCAGCAGACCACTAGCGGGAGTATTCCACGAGCAGTACTTC; CDR3 protein: CASRPLAGVFHEQYF
clone size: NA; J gene: TRBJ2-1; V gene: TRBV7-2; D gene: NA; CDR3 DNA: TGTGCCAGCAGCTTAGCAGCGAACAATGAGCAGTTCTTC; CDR3 protein: CASSLAANNEQFF
clone size: NA; J gene: TRBJ2-3; V gene: TRBV27; D gene: TRBD2; CDR3 DNA: TGTGCCAGCAGTAGGGCCAAAGGACTAGCGGGAGATGCGGATACGCAGTATTTT; CDR3 protein: CASSRAKGLAGDADTQYF
clone size: NA; J gene: TRBJ1-3; V gene: TRBV5-4; D gene: TRBD1; CDR3 DNA: TGTGCCAGCAGCTCCTCAGTGGGACAGGGGGCGCGGAACACCATATATTTT; CDR3 protein: CASSSSVGQGARNTIYF